This is a list of T cell receptor beta chains from one sample in a study of regulatory T cells in long-lasting Graves disease. One entry per CDR3 protein results from TCRdb running MiXCR on the multiplex PCR reads. The sample carries a few hundred thousand distinct CDR3 sequences, approximately 18% recorded once. This same sample was also part of a study on T cells in Graves' hyperthyroidism and ophthalmopathy.

The input for sequencing was peripheral blood mononuclear cells (PBMCs), taken at new diagnosis, from a patient treated with antithyroid drugs. The origin of the receptors is a woman aged 25 to 39 with Graves disease. CDR3s include the opening cysteine and the closing phenylalanine or tryptophan. Each record gives: V gene, J gene, CDR3 protein.

TRBV6-5	TRBJ1-6	CASSYSKRGSSYNSPLHF
TRBV5-1	TRBJ2-2	CASSLEAGELFF
TRBV30	TRBJ2-1	CAWSSVGLAGNEQFF
TRBV20-1	TRBJ2-7	CSATAGTDALGGIYEQYF
TRBV18	TRBJ1-3	CASSPRQPGPTASSGNTIYF
TRBV27	TRBJ2-5	CASSPRDSTRKETQYF
TRBV7-9	TRBJ2-7	CASRSFGGTSYEQYF
TRBV7-6	TRBJ2-1	CASSLPPGSYEQFF
TRBV19	TRBJ2-2	CARTGHGELFF
TRBV30	TRBJ1-6	CAWSRTDGVYNSPLHF
TRBV28	TRBJ1-2	CASSSYLRDRSSDYGYTF
TRBV20-1	TRBJ2-1	CSAPPPRAGFYNEQFF
TRBV2	TRBJ1-2	CASRPGTGGIDGYTF
TRBV5-1	TRBJ2-7	CASSLEAASYEQYF
TRBV6-5	TRBJ1-3	CASSYLQGGNTIYF
TRBV6-5	TRBJ2-7	CASSSPGQGLYEQYF
TRBV4-1	TRBJ2-1	CASSLTASGSVSEQFF
TRBV28	TRBJ1-6	CASTSGVGPPLHF
TRBV15	TRBJ2-1	CATSTGTGGTYNEQFF
TRBV6-4	TRBJ2-2	CASSDGTGNTGELFF
TRBV2	TRBJ2-6	CALGTGRPGANVLTF
TRBV6-2/TRBV6-3	TRBJ1-1	CASSEGSAGRTEAFF
TRBV27	TRBJ2-7	CASFYGGYEQYF